Following are 4 T cell receptor beta chains from one sample sequenced in a study of T cell repertoires and Cas9 in healthy adults. TCRdb's table, derived via immunoSEQ multiplex PCR, lists solely in-frame clones and lacks some. The table records under 25,000 clones, over 85% of them present only once. Material for sequencing was CD4+ effector T cells (CD127+, CD25-, CD137-, CD154-) from PBMCs; culture status not recorded. The source of these receptors is a human donor in good health.

V gene TRBV19 combines with J gene TRBJ1-2; no reliable D call. This CDR3 contains 14 residues. Germline loops: CDR1 LNHDA, CDR2 SQIVND (reference sequence). Trimming shortened V by 1 base and J by 2 bases, and 8 bases separated the two germline ends. The CDR3 here is CASSIAEPNYGYTF. Here the CDR3 DNA reads TGTGCCAGTAGTATAGCTGAGCCCAACTATGGCTACACCTTC.

This clone was seen more than once but under ten times. DNA for the CDR3: TGTGCCTGGAGTGTAGGGGCCCACAATGAGCAGTTCTTC. This sequence encodes CAWSVGAHNEQFF. The rearrangement uses TRBV30 and TRBJ2-1; possibly TRBD1 for D (5 bases). This CDR3 comprises 13 residues. The V end lost 0 bases, the J end lost 5 bases, and 8 bases lay between the germline ends. Germline loops: CDR1 GTSNPN, CDR2 SVGIG (reference sequence).

V usage is TRBV11-2 and J usage is TRBJ2-7, with 9 bases matching TRBD1. The CDR3 length is 18 residues. Germline CDR1 and CDR2: SGHAT and FQNNGV. Trimming cost V 5 bases and J 1 base; bases outside gene matches: 15. CDR3 coding DNA: TGTGCCAGCAGCCCGGGGACAGGGATCCCCTTTTTGTCCTACGAGCAGTACTTC. It specifies CASSPGTGIPFLSYEQYF.

This rearrangement joins TRBV6-6 to TRBJ2-7, with D possibly TRBD1 on 5 matching bases. CDR3 length: 14 amino acids. Trimming took 5 bases from V and 2 from J, leaving 13 bases between them. Germline lookup yields CDR1 MNHNY and CDR2 SVGAGI (reference sequence). The CDR3, as DNA: TGTGCCAGCAGTCCTCACAGGTCCACCTACGAGCAGTACTTC. Translating gives CASSPHRSTYEQYF.